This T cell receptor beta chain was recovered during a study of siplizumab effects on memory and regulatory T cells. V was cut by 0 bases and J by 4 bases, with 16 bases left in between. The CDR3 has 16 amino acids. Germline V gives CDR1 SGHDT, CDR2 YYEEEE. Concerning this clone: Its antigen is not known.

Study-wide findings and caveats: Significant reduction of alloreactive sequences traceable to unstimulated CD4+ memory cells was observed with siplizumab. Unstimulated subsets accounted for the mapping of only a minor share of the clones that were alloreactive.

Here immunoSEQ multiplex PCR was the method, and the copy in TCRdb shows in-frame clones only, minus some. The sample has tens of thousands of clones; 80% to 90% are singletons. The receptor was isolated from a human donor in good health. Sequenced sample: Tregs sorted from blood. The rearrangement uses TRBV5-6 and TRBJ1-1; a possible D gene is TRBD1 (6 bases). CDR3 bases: TGTGCCAGCAGCTTGGGTATTGGGGGCCGTCGCACTGAAGCTTTCTTT. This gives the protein CASSLGIGGRRTEAFF.